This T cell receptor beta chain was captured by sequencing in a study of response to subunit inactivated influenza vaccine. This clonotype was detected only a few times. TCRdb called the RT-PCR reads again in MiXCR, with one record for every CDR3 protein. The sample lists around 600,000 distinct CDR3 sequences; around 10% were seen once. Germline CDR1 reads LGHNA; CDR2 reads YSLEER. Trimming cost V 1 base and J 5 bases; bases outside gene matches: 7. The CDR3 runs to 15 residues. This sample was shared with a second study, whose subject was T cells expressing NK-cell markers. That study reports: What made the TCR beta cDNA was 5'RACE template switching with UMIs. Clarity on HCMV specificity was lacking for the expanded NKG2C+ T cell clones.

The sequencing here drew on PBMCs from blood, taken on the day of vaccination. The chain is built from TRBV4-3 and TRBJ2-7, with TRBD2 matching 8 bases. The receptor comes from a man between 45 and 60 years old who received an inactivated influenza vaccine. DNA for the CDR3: TGCGCCAGCAGCCAAGTCGGGAGGGCTCAGGACGAGCAGTACTTC. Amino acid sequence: CASSQVGRAQDEQYF.